The clone carrying this TCR beta chain was observed once. The CDR3 runs 8 residues. The V and J ends lost 7 bases and 8 bases respectively, with 5 bases between them. In germline, CDR1 is SQVTM, CDR2 ANQGSEA. The record originates from a study of blood T cell repertoires in COVID-19. Study details: COVID-19 samples collected from the United States, Italy and Spain covered acute and convalescent phases. T cells, B-cell-depleted T cells, or PBMCs supplied cDNA or gDNA.

Authors' analysis steps: Estimates of nucleated cell counts were drawn from the amplification of reference gene primers. Using immunoSEQ multiplex PCR, the repertoire was profiled, and TCRdb retains in-frame clones only, with some absent. From that table come the V and J calls and clone size; the DNA was used to work out D and trimming. The sample consists of under 250,000 clones, around 84% of them appearing once. The chain carries TRBV29-1 and TRBJ1-2; D uncertain. Sequenced material: peripheral blood. The receptor was derived from a woman aged 18-35 years with acute or convalescent COVID-19. The CDR3 reads CSGGGYTF. The CDR3 DNA reads as TGCAGCGGCGGGGGCTACACCTTC.